The rows below give T cell receptor beta chains drawn from one sample of a study of Ad26.COV2.S vaccination and SARS-CoV-2 variants. The table came from immunoSEQ multiplex PCR; TCRdb's copy has only in-frame clones and leaves some out. The sample consists of 150,000 to 200,000 clones, roughly 87% of them appearing once. Here the sequenced sample was peripheral blood, taken after recovery from COVID-19. The receptors were sampled from a human donor who had recovered from COVID-19. CDR3s include the opening cysteine and the closing phenylalanine or tryptophan. The D gene is left open where the match is weak. The size entry is marked missing in some rows and otherwise reads once, few, many or a size class.

J gene: TRBJ1-5
D gene: NA
clone size: NA
V gene: TRBV7-8
CDR3 DNA: TGTGCCAGCAGCTTAGTACAGAGCAATCAGCCCCAGCATTTT
CDR3 protein: CASSLVQSNQPQHF

J gene: TRBJ2-2
D gene: NA
clone size: NA
V gene: TRBV29-1
CDR3 DNA: TGCAGCGTTGGGGGAGCCGGGGAGCTGTTTTTT
CDR3 protein: CSVGGAGELFF

J gene: TRBJ2-5
D gene: TRBD1
clone size: once
V gene: TRBV7-9
CDR3 DNA: TGTGCCAGCAGCCCCTCCCGGACAGGTTCCCAAGAGACCCAGTACTTC
CDR3 protein: CASSPSRTGSQETQYF

J gene: TRBJ2-7
D gene: NA
clone size: NA
V gene: TRBV4-1
CDR3 DNA: TGCGCCAGCAGCCCCGGGTCGGGGCGGTCCTACGAGCAGTACTTC
CDR3 protein: CASSPGSGRSYEQYF

J gene: TRBJ2-1
D gene: NA
clone size: NA
V gene: TRBV4-1
CDR3 DNA: TGCGCCAGCAGCCAAGTAGGTGTTGAGCAGTTCTTC
CDR3 protein: CASSQVGVEQFF

J gene: TRBJ1-2
D gene: NA
clone size: NA
V gene: TRBV27
CDR3 DNA: TGTGCCAGCAGTTTATCGATGGGATCGCGAGGCTACACCTTC
CDR3 protein: CASSLSMGSRGYTF

J gene: TRBJ2-1
D gene: TRBD2
clone size: NA
V gene: TRBV7-9
CDR3 DNA: TGTGCCAGCAGCAAGGGACTAGCCAATGAGCAGTTCTTC
CDR3 protein: CASSKGLANEQFF

J gene: TRBJ2-1
D gene: TRBD2
clone size: NA
V gene: TRBV19
CDR3 DNA: TGTGCCAGTAGAATAGCGGGGGAAAGCTCCTACAATGAGCAGTTCTTC
CDR3 protein: CASRIAGESSYNEQFF

J gene: TRBJ1-1
D gene: TRBD1
clone size: NA
V gene: TRBV5-1
CDR3 DNA: TGCGCCAGCAGCGGCGGACAGGGGAGCGCTGAAGCTTTCTTT
CDR3 protein: CASSGGQGSAEAFF

J gene: TRBJ2-7
D gene: NA
clone size: NA
V gene: TRBV2
CDR3 DNA: TGTGCCAGCAGGAAAGATACCTACTACGAGCAGTACTTC
CDR3 protein: CASRKDTYYEQYF

J gene: TRBJ2-3
D gene: NA
clone size: NA
V gene: TRBV5-6
CDR3 DNA: TGTGCCAGCAGCTTGAACAGCCTAAGCACAGATACGCAGTATTTT
CDR3 protein: CASSLNSLSTDTQYF

J gene: TRBJ1-3
D gene: NA
clone size: NA
V gene: TRBV5-1
CDR3 DNA: TGCGCCAGCAGCTTGGAAGAGGGCCGCTCTGGAAACACCATATATTTT
CDR3 protein: CASSLEEGRSGNTIYF

J gene: TRBJ2-5
D gene: TRBD1
clone size: NA
V gene: TRBV5-5
CDR3 DNA: TGTGCCAGCAGCCCGGGACAGCTGCAAGAGACCCAGTACTTC
CDR3 protein: CASSPGQLQETQYF

J gene: TRBJ2-1
D gene: NA
clone size: NA
V gene: TRBV18
CDR3 DNA: TGTGCCAGCTCACCACCTAGCAGGGCGGAGAATGAGCAGTTCTTC
CDR3 protein: CASSPPSRAENEQFF

J gene: TRBJ2-3
D gene: TRBD1
clone size: NA
V gene: TRBV6-5
CDR3 DNA: TGTGCCAGCAGTTACGGGACAGGGGGTTGGGATACGCAGTATTTT
CDR3 protein: CASSYGTGGWDTQYF

J gene: TRBJ2-7
D gene: NA
clone size: many
V gene: TRBV18
CDR3 DNA: TGTGCCAGCTCACCTCCCGTGGAGGGGCGGTCCTACGAGCAGTACTTC
CDR3 protein: CASSPPVEGRSYEQYF

J gene: TRBJ1-5
D gene: NA
clone size: NA
V gene: TRBV11-2
CDR3 DNA: TGTGCCAGCAGCCCCTCCGGCCCCAATCAGCCCCAGCATTTT
CDR3 protein: CASSPSGPNQPQHF

J gene: TRBJ2-1
D gene: NA
clone size: NA
V gene: TRBV11-2
CDR3 DNA: TGTGCCAGCAGCTTTGAATTGTACAATGAGCAGTTCTTC
CDR3 protein: CASSFELYNEQFF

J gene: TRBJ1-6
D gene: NA
clone size: NA
V gene: TRBV11-2
CDR3 DNA: TGTGCCAGCAGCTTAGATCTTGGTTGGAAATCACCCCTCCACTTT
CDR3 protein: CASSLDLGWKSPLHF

J gene: TRBJ1-5
D gene: NA
clone size: NA
V gene: TRBV11-2
CDR3 DNA: TGTGCCAGCAGCTTCTCATACAATCAGCCCCAGCATTTT
CDR3 protein: CASSFSYNQPQHF

J gene: TRBJ1-5
D gene: NA
clone size: NA
V gene: TRBV7-8
CDR3 DNA: TGTGCCAGCAGCCAAAATAGCAATCAGCCCCAGCATTTT
CDR3 protein: CASSQNSNQPQHF

J gene: TRBJ2-5
D gene: TRBD1
clone size: NA
V gene: TRBV29-1
CDR3 DNA: TGCAGCGTCCAGGACAGGGGAGGGGAGACCCAGTACTTC
CDR3 protein: CSVQDRGGETQYF

J gene: TRBJ2-1
D gene: TRBD2
clone size: NA
V gene: TRBV28
CDR3 DNA: TGTGCCAGCAGTCGTCTTGGGACTAGCGGGTACAATGAGCAGTTCTTC
CDR3 protein: CASSRLGTSGYNEQFF

J gene: TRBJ2-5
D gene: TRBD1
clone size: NA
V gene: TRBV24-1
CDR3 DNA: TGTGCCACCAAGACAGGGGTTGAGGAGACCCAGTACTTC
CDR3 protein: CATKTGVEETQYF

J gene: TRBJ2-2
D gene: TRBD1
clone size: NA
V gene: TRBV6-5
CDR3 DNA: TGTGCCAGCAGTTACGGCAGACAGGGGCGGACCGGGGAGCTGTTTTTT
CDR3 protein: CASSYGRQGRTGELFF

J gene: TRBJ2-5
D gene: TRBD2
clone size: few
V gene: TRBV6-5
CDR3 DNA: TGTGCCAGCAGTTCTCGGACTAGCGGGCGGCAAGAGACCCAGTACTTC
CDR3 protein: CASSSRTSGRQETQYF

J gene: TRBJ2-7
D gene: TRBD1
clone size: NA
V gene: TRBV6-2/TRBV6-3
CDR3 DNA: TGTGCCAGCAGTTTCAGACAGGGGGAAAGGTACGAGCAGTACTTC
CDR3 protein: CASSFRQGERYEQYF

J gene: TRBJ2-7
D gene: NA
clone size: NA
V gene: TRBV29-1
CDR3 DNA: TGCAGCGTGGATGGGGGGGGCCACTCCTACGAGCAGTACTTC
CDR3 protein: CSVDGGGHSYEQYF

J gene: TRBJ2-2
D gene: TRBD2
clone size: NA
V gene: TRBV4-2
CDR3 DNA: TGTGCCAGCAGCCAAGATATTGGACTAGCGGGGGGGCGCGCCGGGGAGCTGTTTTTT
CDR3 protein: CASSQDIGLAGGRAGELFF

J gene: TRBJ2-7
D gene: TRBD1
clone size: once
V gene: TRBV6-2/TRBV6-3
CDR3 DNA: TGTGCCAGCAGTTACCCGGGACAGACCTACGAGCAGTACTTC
CDR3 protein: CASSYPGQTYEQYF

J gene: TRBJ1-5
D gene: NA
clone size: NA
V gene: TRBV7-9
CDR3 DNA: TGTGCCAGCAGCAGCGACCGTTACAATCAGCCCCAGCATTTT
CDR3 protein: CASSSDRYNQPQHF

J gene: TRBJ2-5
D gene: NA
clone size: NA
V gene: TRBV11-2
CDR3 DNA: TGTGCCAGCAGCTTAGAACCCTACCAAGAGACCCAGTACTTC
CDR3 protein: CASSLEPYQETQYF

J gene: TRBJ2-2
D gene: TRBD2
clone size: few
V gene: TRBV15
CDR3 DNA: TGTGCCACCAGCTCAGGGCGACTAGCGGGATCGAACACCGGGGAGCTGTTTTTT
CDR3 protein: CATSSGRLAGSNTGELFF

J gene: TRBJ2-7
D gene: TRBD1
clone size: once
V gene: TRBV11-2
CDR3 DNA: TGTGCCAGCAGCTCCTACCGGGGACAGGGTTTCTACGAGCAGTACTTC
CDR3 protein: CASSSYRGQGFYEQYF

J gene: TRBJ2-6
D gene: TRBD1
clone size: NA
V gene: TRBV15
CDR3 DNA: TGTGCCACCAGCAGAGATCGGGACAGGTGGTTGAGCTCTGGGGCCAACGTCCTGACTTTC
CDR3 protein: CATSRDRDRWLSSGANVLTF

J gene: TRBJ1-5
D gene: NA
clone size: NA
V gene: TRBV4-1
CDR3 DNA: TGCGCCAGCAGCCAGGTGGGGCGCGGTCAGCCCCAGCATTTT
CDR3 protein: CASSQVGRGQPQHF

J gene: TRBJ1-2
D gene: NA
clone size: NA
V gene: TRBV10-3
CDR3 DNA: TGTGCCATCAGTGACGGCCCAGACGTAGGCTACACCTTC
CDR3 protein: CAISDGPDVGYTF

J gene: TRBJ2-7
D gene: NA
clone size: NA
V gene: TRBV5-1
CDR3 DNA: TGCGCCAGCAGCTTCGGACAGACCTACGAGCAGTACTTC
CDR3 protein: CASSFGQTYEQYF

J gene: TRBJ2-7
D gene: NA
clone size: NA
V gene: TRBV15
CDR3 DNA: TGTGCCACCAGCAGAGACGCCGGACCACAGGGTTCCTACGAGCAGTACTTC
CDR3 protein: CATSRDAGPQGSYEQYF

J gene: TRBJ1-1
D gene: NA
clone size: NA
V gene: TRBV7-9
CDR3 DNA: TGTGCCAGCAGCCCACCACGGCGGGGAGACAACACTGAAGCTTTCTTT
CDR3 protein: CASSPPRRGDNTEAFF

J gene: TRBJ2-5
D gene: NA
clone size: once
V gene: TRBV12-3/TRBV12-4
CDR3 DNA: TGTGCCAGCAGTATAGGGACGGGTGAGACCCAGTACTTC
CDR3 protein: CASSIGTGETQYF

J gene: TRBJ1-1
D gene: NA
clone size: once
V gene: TRBV6-2/TRBV6-3
CDR3 DNA: TGTGCCAGCAGTGAGGGAAACACTGAAGCTTTCTTT
CDR3 protein: CASSEGNTEAFF